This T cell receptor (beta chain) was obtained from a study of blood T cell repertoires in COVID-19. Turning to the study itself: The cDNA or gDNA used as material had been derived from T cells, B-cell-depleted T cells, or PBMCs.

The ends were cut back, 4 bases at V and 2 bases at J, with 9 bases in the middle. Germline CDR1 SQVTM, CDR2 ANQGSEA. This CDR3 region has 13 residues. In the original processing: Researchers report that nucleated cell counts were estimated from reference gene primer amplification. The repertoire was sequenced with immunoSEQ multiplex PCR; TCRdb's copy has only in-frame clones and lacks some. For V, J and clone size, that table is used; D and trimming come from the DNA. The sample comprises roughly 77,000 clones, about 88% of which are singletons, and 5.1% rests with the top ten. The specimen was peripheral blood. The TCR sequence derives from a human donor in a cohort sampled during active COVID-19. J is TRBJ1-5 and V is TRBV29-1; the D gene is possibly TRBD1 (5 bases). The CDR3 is CSVASGGNQPQHF. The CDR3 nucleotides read TGCAGCGTTGCATCGGGGGGCAATCAGCCCCAGCATTTT.